This record covers a single T cell receptor (beta chain). Assay used: immunoSEQ multiplex PCR; TCRdb lists only in-frame clones, some missing. Of about 160,000 clones listed, 80% to 90% are singletons. Germline CDR1 SGHVS, CDR2 FQNEAQ. Trimming pared 6 bases from V and 4 bases from J, leaving 9 bases between. The CDR3 extends over 13 amino acids. The data stem from a study of control samples from healthy donors and cancer patients. The sequence was collected from a man under 40 in good health. Input material: blood. The rearrangement links TRBV7-8 to TRBJ2-2, with D possibly matching TRBD2 (7 bases). CDR3 sequence reads: CASRGGATGELFF. Written as DNA, the CDR3 is TGTGCCAGCAGGGGGGGGGCCACCGGGGAGCTGTTTTTT.